This record covers a single T cell receptor (beta chain). This entry comes from a study of T cell changes during pregnancy in multiple sclerosis. The CDR3 is made up of 12 amino acids. With 2 bases removed from V and 9 bases from J, the gap between germline ends came to 8 bases. The germline gives CDR1 SGHAT, CDR2 FQNNGV. TCRdb keeps only in-frame clones here, not all; method: immunoSEQ multiplex PCR. Counted here are more than 35,000 clones, more than 85% occurring once; the ten biggest clones make up less than 0.45%. The material was CD4+ T cells from peripheral blood mononuclear cells, obtained in the third trimester of pregnancy. The receptor comes from a female donor in good health, enrolled as a control in a pregnancy study. The genes are TRBV11-2 and TRBJ2-1; tentative D call: TRBD2 (6 bases). CDR3 protein: CASSLSGSEQFF. In nucleotides, the CDR3 is TGTGCCAGCAGCTTATCCGGGAGTGAGCAGTTCTTC.